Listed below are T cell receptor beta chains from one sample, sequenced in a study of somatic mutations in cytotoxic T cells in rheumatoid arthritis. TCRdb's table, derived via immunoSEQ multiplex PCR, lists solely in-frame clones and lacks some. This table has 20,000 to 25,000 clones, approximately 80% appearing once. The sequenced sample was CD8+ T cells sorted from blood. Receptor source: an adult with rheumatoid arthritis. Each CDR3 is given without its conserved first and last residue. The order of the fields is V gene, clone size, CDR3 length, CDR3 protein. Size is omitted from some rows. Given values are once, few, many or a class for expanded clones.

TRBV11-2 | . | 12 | ASSFLDSFYGYT
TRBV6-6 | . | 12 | ASSLATEIDTQY
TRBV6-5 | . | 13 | ASSYFDGTGGTQY
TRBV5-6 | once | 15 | ASSLGGRATGTDTQY
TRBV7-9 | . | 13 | ASSFHASPNTEAF
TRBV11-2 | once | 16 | ASSLYPSSGGALDEQF
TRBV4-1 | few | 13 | ASSQDTSGANVLT
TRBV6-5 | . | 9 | ASSYGVGYT
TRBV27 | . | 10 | ASSSGADTQY
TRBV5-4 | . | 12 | ASSLEAGFNGYT
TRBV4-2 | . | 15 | ASSQGVRGPMNTEAF
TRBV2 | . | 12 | AGAGDRGSYEQY
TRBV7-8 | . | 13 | ASSLGPGGSYEQY
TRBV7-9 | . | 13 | ASSYPGQPNEKLF
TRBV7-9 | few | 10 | ASRIANEKLF
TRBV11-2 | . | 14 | ASSLDPGESYNEQF
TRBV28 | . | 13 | ASTAGGNLYYGYT
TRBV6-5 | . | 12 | ASKTGQGNQPQH
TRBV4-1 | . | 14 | ASSQISGGFADTQY
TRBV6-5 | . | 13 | ASSTGGGQGQGYT
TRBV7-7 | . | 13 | ASSKGPGDTGELF
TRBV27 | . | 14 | ASSLWASGVYNEQF
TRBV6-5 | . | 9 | ASSESGVQY
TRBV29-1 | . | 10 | SVPNTEETQY
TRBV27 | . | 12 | ASSLWPLTGELF
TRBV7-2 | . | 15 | ASSLRISGASTDTQY
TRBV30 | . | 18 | AWSAPFPTDGGCGAYGYT
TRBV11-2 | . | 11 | ASSFPGGKGYT
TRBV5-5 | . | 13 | ASSLAGQGIYEQY
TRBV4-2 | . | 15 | ASSPIEGETTYNEQF
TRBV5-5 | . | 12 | ASSYLQGSEGYT
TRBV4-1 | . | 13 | ASSQVSEVNYGYT
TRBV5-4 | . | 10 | ASSLEVGEQF
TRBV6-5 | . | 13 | ASSYSSTGNTEAF